One T cell receptor (beta chain) is described in this entry. What it binds is not known. TCRdb's copy holds only in-frame clones and misses some; the assay was immunoSEQ multiplex PCR. The profile covers 2,500 to 3,500 clones, with nearly 70% appearing a single time and roughly 16% taken by the ten largest. This sample is drawn from a study of STAT3 mutations in large granular lymphocyte leukemia. V was cut by 4 bases and J by 6 bases, with 24 bases left in between. Per the germline V gene, CDR1 is SEHNR and CDR2 is FQNEAQ (reference sequence). The CDR3 runs 17 residues. Study observations and caveats: Some patients had persisting codominant clonotypes that could mask small clones. All newly emerging clones after therapy were STAT3 wild type. At least one immunodominant TCR beta clonotype appeared in every T-cell large granular lymphocyte leukemia patient.

The chain recombines TRBV7-9 with TRBJ1-1, with a tentative D call TRBD1 (6 bases). Sequencing was performed on peripheral blood mononuclear cells. The receptor's source is a woman aged 40 to 49 with T-cell large granular lymphocyte leukemia. Some clones in this sample may be carry-over from other donors' samples. CDR3 nucleotide sequence: TGTGCCAGCAGCTCACCCGCGACAACAGGGACCGGGGCTGAAGCTTTCTTT. Encoded protein: CASSSPATTGTGAEAFF.